These T cell receptor beta chains were read from a single sample in a study of T cells in Graves' hyperthyroidism and ophthalmopathy. TCRdb passed the multiplex PCR reads through MiXCR, listing each CDR3 protein once. Of 250,000 to 300,000 distinct CDR3 sequences listed, more than 10% are singletons. The material sequenced was blood. Receptors originate from a woman aged 25-40 years with Graves' hyperthyroidism that later progressed to Graves' ophthalmopathy. CDR3s leave out the opening cysteine and the closing phenylalanine or tryptophan. A D gene is named only where the DNA matches it firmly.

length,D,V,CDR3
11,.,TRBV19,ASDTGSTGELF
15,.,TRBV3-1,ASSQRPDRTLNEKLF
10,.,TRBV29-1,SVVAREETQY
10,.,TRBV7-2,ASSKDSGELF
16,TRBD2,TRBV4-1,ASSQLSGLAGVRNEQY
12,.,TRBV9,ASSLSGGGNEQF
10,.,TRBV7-2,ASSPETRGYT
16,.,TRBV4-2,ASSQGKSGGAFEQPQH
13,TRBD1,TRBV27,ASRFADRDFNEQY
12,.,TRBV7-9,ASTGGVANNEQF
15,.,TRBV5-6,ASSHAAGADSGNTIY
13,TRBD2,TRBV3-1,ASRRGLAGLYTQY
17,TRBD1,TRBV7-9,ASRGLTVGDRGLQETQY
18,TRBD2,TRBV12-3/TRBV12-4,ASSFRNPIPGLAGGYEQF
11,.,TRBV5-5,ASSLMAPGEKF
14,TRBD2,TRBV28,ASSSPGSGRGHEQY
15,TRBD2,TRBV7-2,ASSFTSGSMPPYEQY
12,TRBD1,TRBV28,ASSQGQAYNEQF
12,.,TRBV7-9,ASSSAQVSETQY
12,.,TRBV4-3,ASSQDWSTGELF
12,TRBD2,TRBV20-1,SAQLAGGINEQF
14,.,TRBV2,ASSEAYGSPSQPQH
11,.,TRBV20-1,SARNSRNYGYT